Below are 21 T cell receptor beta chains sequenced from a single sample in a study of OX40 agonist ivuxolimab in advanced cancers. The library was produced with the immunoSEQ multiplex PCR assay. TCRdb stores this immuneACCESS table with in-frame sequences only. Part of the clones is absent; in the studies checked, under half of the shortfall reflects unresolved V genes, and no reason is known for the rest. A total of about 76,000 clones appear in this sample, around 90% of them only once. The ten largest make up around 13% of the sample. The sample in question was CD4+ or CD8+ T cells sorted from blood, obtained in a trial of the OX40 agonist ivuxolimab. The source is an adult with an advanced solid tumor such as melanoma, head and neck, liver or kidney cancer.

The V and J genes are TRBV27 and TRBJ2-7, with D tentatively TRBD1 or TRBD2 (5 bases each). The CDR3 is 13 residues long. Germline loops: CDR1 MNHEY, CDR2 SMNVEV (reference sequence). V was trimmed by 7 bases and J by 6 bases, leaving 16 bases between them. The CDR3 reads CASNDPGGTEQYF. Here the CDR3 DNA reads TGTGCCAGCAACGACCCTGGGGGTACCGAGCAGTACTTC.

The rearrangement links TRBV27 to TRBJ1-1; D ambiguous. The length of the CDR3 is 15 residues. Germline CDR1 MNHEY, CDR2 SMNVEV (reference sequence). The ends were cut back, 1 base at V and 0 bases at J, with 9 bases in the middle. CDR3 bases: TGTGCCAGCAGTTTATATCGGGGATTGAACACTGAAGCTTTCTTT. Translation: CASSLYRGLNTEAFF.

V gene TRBV30 combines with J gene TRBJ2-5; D unresolved. The J call is in doubt because the DNA end fits TRBJ2-7 better. The CDR3 is 10 residues long. Germline V gene lookup returns CDR1 GTSNPN and CDR2 SVGIG (reference sequence). This CDR3 reads CAWGNYEQYF. CDR3 coding DNA: TGTGCCTGGGGGAACTACGAGCAGTACTTC.

The rearrangement joins TRBV6-6 to TRBJ2-2, with 9 bases aligning to TRBD1. The V segment lost 11 bases and the J segment 6 bases; nucleotides outside the gene matches: 10. The CDR3 has 14 amino acids. Per germline, CDR1 MNHNY and CDR2 SVGAGI (reference sequence). This CDR3 reads CAGRDREVSGELFF. The CDR3 nucleotides are TGTGCCGGTAGGGACAGGGAAGTTTCCGGGGAGCTGTTTTTT.

The chain carries TRBV9 and TRBJ2-5; 9 nucleotides line up with TRBD1. This CDR3 is built from 14 residues. The germline V gene encodes CDR1 SGDLS and CDR2 YYNGEE. V gave up 4 bases and J gave up 5 bases; unmatched junction bases: 6. This CDR3 reads CASSPRTGVETQYF. The CDR3 coding sequence is TGTGCCAGCAGCCCCCGGACAGGGGTGGAGACCCAGTACTTC.

As DNA, the CDR3 is TGTGCCAGCAGTCCTATAGCGGGGGACACAGATACGCAGTATTTT. Translating it yields CASSPIAGDTDTQYF. The genes are TRBV27 and TRBJ2-3; 9 bases map to TRBD2. Per germline, CDR1 MNHEY and CDR2 SMNVEV (reference sequence). This CDR3 spans 15 amino acids. V lost 5 bases and J lost 2; bases outside the gene matches: 5.

The chain links TRBV11-2 to TRBJ2-7; tentative D call: TRBD1 (6 bases). The V gene's germline CDR1 is SGHAT and CDR2 FQNNGV. Trimming removed 7 bases at V and 2 bases at J, with 15 bases between. The CDR3 runs to 14 residues. This CDR3 reads CASNPGGSPYEQYF. The CDR3 DNA sequence: TGTGCCAGCAACCCTGGGGGCAGCCCCTACGAGCAGTACTTC.

This chain links TRBV19 with TRBJ2-5, with D possibly TRBD1 on 5 matching bases. The assigned J gene may be wrong: the sequence end matches TRBJ2-7 better. CDR1 is LNHDA, CDR2 SQIVND, per germline (reference sequence). This CDR3 is 15 amino acids long. The CDR3 region is CASSTFHDSSYEQYF. In DNA, the CDR3 is TGTGCCAGTAGTACATTTCACGACAGCTCCTACGAGCAGTACTTC.

V and J are TRBV19 and TRBJ2-5, with D perhaps TRBD1 (5 bases). Looked up from germline, CDR1 is LNHDA and CDR2 is SQIVND (reference sequence). This CDR3 spans 15 amino acids. V was clipped by 1 base and J by 3 bases, with 12 bases between them. The CDR3 coding sequence is TGTGCCAGTAGTATAGTGCAGTCAGGGAAAGAGACCCAGTACTTC. It specifies CASSIVQSGKETQYF.

The CDR3 sequence is CASSLEGAGMDYGYTF. The CDR3 region has the DNA TGTGCCAGCAGCTTGGAAGGGGCAGGGATGGACTATGGCTACACCTTC. This chain joins TRBV5-6 and TRBJ1-2, with D possibly matching TRBD1 (5 bases). CDR1 and CDR2 (germline): SGHDT, YYEEEE. The germline V and J ends were trimmed by 0 bases and 3 bases, with 15 bases remaining between them. This CDR3 has 16 residues.

In this sample, this clone turned up once. The genes are TRBV28 and TRBJ1-2; 7 bases align to TRBD1. Germline V gene lookup returns CDR1 MDHEN and CDR2 SYDVKM. The ends lost 2 bases at V and 8 bases at J; junction bases unmatched: 8. The CDR3 extends over 14 amino acids. This CDR3 reads CASSLAGGMLGYTF. CDR3 DNA sequence: TGTGCCAGCAGTTTAGCAGGGGGTATGTTGGGCTACACCTTC.

The table lists this clone with a count of one. A read error may produce the germline difference seen at one junction end. The chain is built from TRBV7-7 and TRBJ2-1, with D perhaps matching TRBD2 (6 bases). CDR3 length: 15 residues. CDR1 is SSHAT and CDR2 is FNYEAQ in the germline V gene (reference sequence). The CDR3 sequence is CASSSGLASYNEQFF. Written as DNA, the CDR3 is TGTGCTAGCAGCTCGGGGCTAGCGTCCTACAATGAGCAGTTCTTC.

This chain links TRBV6-5 with TRBJ1-1; possible D gene TRBD1, 6 bases. V lost 5 bases, J lost 3 bases, and 13 bases lay in between. Germline V CDR1 and CDR2: MNHEY, SVGAGI. The length of the CDR3 is 14 residues. The CDR3 DNA reads as TGTGCCAGCAGTCCCACAGGGAGGTACACTGAAGCTTTCTTT. This codes for CASSPTGRYTEAFF.

This chain links TRBV11-3 with TRBJ2-3; the D gene is possibly TRBD2 (6 bases). CDR1 is SGHNT and CDR2 is YENEEA in the germline V gene. CDR3 length: 17 amino acids. The V end was cut by 2 bases, the J end by 1 base, with 16 bases between. The CDR3 region is CASSLNQGRRGTDTQYF. The DNA for the CDR3 is TGTGCCAGCAGCTTAAATCAAGGGAGGAGAGGCACAGATACGCAGTATTTT.

V usage is TRBV18 and J usage is TRBJ1-5; TRBD1 agrees at 10 bases. Germline V gene sequence: CDR1 KGHSH, CDR2 LQKENI. The trim removed 5 bases at V and 2 bases at J, leaving 3 bases unmatched. The CDR3 consists of 15 residues. The CDR3 is CASSAGTGGNQPQHF. The CDR3 DNA reads TGTGCCAGCTCAGCAGGGACAGGGGGCAATCAGCCCCAGCATTTT.

The chain has TRBV10-3 and TRBJ2-5; no clear D gene. Trimming stripped 0 bases from V and 5 bases from J, with 4 bases between. This CDR3 contains 12 residues. The germline CDR1 and CDR2 sequences are ENHRY and SYGVKD. The CDR3 loop is CAISESGETQYF. CDR3 bases: TGTGCCATCAGTGAGTCGGGGGAGACCCAGTACTTC.

The V gene is TRBV5-4, the J gene TRBJ2-7; D perhaps matches TRBD2 (6 bases). The length of the CDR3 is 15 residues. The germline V gene encodes CDR1 SGHNT and CDR2 YYREEE (reference sequence). V gave up 4 bases and J gave up 4 bases, with 18 bases separating them. This CDR3 reads CASSQEREERYEQYF. The CDR3, as DNA: TGTGCCAGCAGCCAAGAGAGGGAGGAAAGATACGAGCAGTACTTC.

CDR3 in DNA: TGTGCCTGGACTAAAGGGGGTTTGAACACTGAAGCTTTCTTT. It is translated as CAWTKGGLNTEAFF. The V and J genes are TRBV30 and TRBJ1-1, with D tentatively TRBD1 (6 bases). V was cut by 4 bases and J by 0 bases, with 12 bases left in between. Germline V gene data show CDR1 as GTSNPN and CDR2 as SVGIG (reference sequence). This CDR3 region has 14 residues.

The rearrangement uses TRBV6-5 and TRBJ1-1; TRBD1 might be the D (5 bases). Between the trimmed V and J ends, which lost 3 bases and 3 bases, there was a span of 14 bases. The germline gives CDR1 MNHEY, CDR2 SVGAGI. This CDR3 spans 15 amino acids. As DNA, the CDR3 is TGTGCCAGCAGTTATGTCCAGGGTTGGTACACTGAAGCTTTCTTT. This encodes CASSYVQGWYTEAFF.

The V and J genes are TRBV7-3 and TRBJ2-1; D ambiguous. This CDR3 comprises 13 residues. V was shortened by 5 bases and J by 9 bases, with 14 bases between the two germline ends. Per the germline V gene, CDR1 is SGHTA and CDR2 is FQGTGA. The CDR3 reads CASSPIGEAEQFF. CDR3 coding DNA: TGTGCCAGCAGCCCAATAGGTGAGGCTGAGCAGTTCTTC.

The gene calls are TRBV6-5 and TRBJ2-5, with a weak D call TRBD1 (6 bases). The DNA end is more similar to TRBJ2-7, so the J call may be wrong. Germline values: CDR1 MNHEY, CDR2 SVGAGI. The CDR3 sequence is 15 residues long. The CDR3 nucleotides read TGTGCCAGCAGTTACTCGTTAGGGGGAGCAGGCGAGCAGTACTTC. Residues: CASSYSLGGAGEQYF.